This paragraph covers one TCR beta chain sequence. Its antigen is unknown. Prepared libraries of TCR beta cDNA carried unique molecular identifiers. Input of about 0.9 to 10 million T cells yielded approximately 500,000 cDNA molecules. TCRdb itself ran the PCR reads through MiXCR, one entry per CDR3 protein. This sample has about 540,000 distinct CDR3 sequences, with around 36% found just once. The sample comes from a study of post-analysis software for immune sequencing data. Study details: Included courses were relapsing-remitting and secondary progressive multiple sclerosis; progressive-relapsing multiple sclerosis was also included. Notes on the study in general: By F measure, strong co-clustering occurred among samples prepared in the same batch. Compared with controls, patients had more of 4 to 6 TRBV segments, including TRBV5-6, TRBV5-1 and TRBV20-1. Significantly decreased normalized Chao1 diversity was recorded for multiple sclerosis patients relative to controls.

V shed 5 bases and J shed 1 base, with 12 bases lying between them. Germline-derived CDR1 and CDR2 are MNHNY and SVGAGI (reference sequence). The CDR3 loop spans 15 amino acids. The origin of this receptor is a girl aged 2-17 years with multiple sclerosis. V usage is TRBV6-6 and J usage is TRBJ1-5; D may be TRBD1 (6 bases). The sequenced sample consisted of blood. The CDR3 DNA follows: TGTGCCAGCAGTCCCGGGACAATCAGCAATCAGCCCCAGCATTTT. Its protein is CASSPGTISNQPQHF.